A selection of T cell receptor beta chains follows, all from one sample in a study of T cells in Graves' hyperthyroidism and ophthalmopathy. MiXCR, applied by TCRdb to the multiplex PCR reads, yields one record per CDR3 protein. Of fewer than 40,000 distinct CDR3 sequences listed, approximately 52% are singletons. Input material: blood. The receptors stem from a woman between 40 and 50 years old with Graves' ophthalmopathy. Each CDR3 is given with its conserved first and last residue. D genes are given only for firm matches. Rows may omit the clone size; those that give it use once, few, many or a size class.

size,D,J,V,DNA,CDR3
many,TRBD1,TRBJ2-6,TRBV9,TGTGCCAGCAGCGTTCCCAGGGGGCATGGGGCCAACGTCCTGACTTTC,CASSVPRGHGANVLTF
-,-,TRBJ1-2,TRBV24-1,TGTGCTACCAGTGATGGGGGGAGAGGAGGCTACACCTTC,CATSDGGRGGYTF
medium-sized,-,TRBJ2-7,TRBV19,TGTGCCAGTAGTACGGCCTACGGAGAGCAGTACTTC,CASSTAYGEQYF
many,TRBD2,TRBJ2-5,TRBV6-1,TGTGCCAGCAGTGAACTAGCGGGGAATCAAGAGACCCAGTACTTC,CASSELAGNQETQYF
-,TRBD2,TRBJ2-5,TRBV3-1,TGTGCCAGCAGCTTGCAAGGGTCCACTAGCGGGGGGGCTCGGGAGACCCAGCACTTC,CASSLQGSTSGGARETQHF
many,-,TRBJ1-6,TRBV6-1,TGTGCCAGCAGTGAAGCATCGAACCCTAATTCACCCCTCCACTTT,CASSEASNPNSPLHF
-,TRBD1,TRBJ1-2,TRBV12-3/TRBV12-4,TGTGCCAGCTCCCCCGGACAGGGCGTAGGTGGCTACACCTTC,CASSPGQGVGGYTF
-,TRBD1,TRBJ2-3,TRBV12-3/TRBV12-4,TGTGCCAGCAGTTACTCCAGGACAGGGGCGAGCACAGATACGCAGTATTTT,CASSYSRTGASTDTQYF
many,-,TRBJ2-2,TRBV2,TGTGCCAGCAGTTTCAGGACAGACGCCGGGGAGCTGTTTTTT,CASSFRTDAGELFF
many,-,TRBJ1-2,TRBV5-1,TGCGCCAGCAGCTTGGAGGGGGGAGACTATGGCTACACCTTC,CASSLEGGDYGYTF
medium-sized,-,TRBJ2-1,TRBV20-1,TGCAGTCCTTACCAACAGAACAATGAGCAGTTCTTC,CSPYQQNNEQFF
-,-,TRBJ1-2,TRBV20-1,TGCAGTGCCGGATCGGTGGACTATGGCTACACCTTC,CSAGSVDYGYTF
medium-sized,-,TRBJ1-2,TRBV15,TGTGCCACCAGCAGAGTGGGGGGGGCGTACGGCTACACCTTC,CATSRVGGAYGYTF
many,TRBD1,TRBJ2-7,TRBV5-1,TGCGCCAGCAGTTCTGGACAGGGGGAAAAGGAGCAGTACTTC,CASSSGQGEKEQYF
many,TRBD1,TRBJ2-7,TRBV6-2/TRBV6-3,TGTGCCAGCAGACCGGACAGGCCAGAGCAGTACTTC,CASRPDRPEQYF
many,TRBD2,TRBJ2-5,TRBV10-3,TGTGCCATCAGGGAACCGGGACTAGCGGGAGATCCACGGGAGACCCAGTACTTC,CAIREPGLAGDPRETQYF
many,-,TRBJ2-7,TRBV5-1,TGCGCCAGCAGCTTGGGGTTAGATGCAGGGATCTCCTACGAGCAGTACTTC,CASSLGLDAGISYEQYF
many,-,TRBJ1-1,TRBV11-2,TGTGCCAGCAGCTCCTTGACAGTTGAAGCTTTCTTT,CASSSLTVEAFF
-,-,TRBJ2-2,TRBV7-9,TGTGCCAGCAGCTTACCCCAGGGGTCCACCGGGGAGCTGTTTTTT,CASSLPQGSTGELFF
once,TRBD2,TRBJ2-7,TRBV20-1,TGCAGTGCTAGAGATCTAGCGGGGATTCGCGAGCAGTACTTC,CSARDLAGIREQYF
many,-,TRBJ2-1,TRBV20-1,TGCAGTGCTAGACAGGGATTTGTGCGGGGGCCAGGGAATGAGCAGTTCTTC,CSARQGFVRGPGNEQFF
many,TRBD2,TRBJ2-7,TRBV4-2,TGTGCCAGCAGCCAAGAGTTCGGGCGGGGGGGGGAGTACGAGCAGTACTTC,CASSQEFGRGGEYEQYF
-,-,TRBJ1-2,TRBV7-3,TGTGCCAGCAGCTTAAGTGGGGGGGGGGGCTACACCTTC,CASSLSGGGGYTF
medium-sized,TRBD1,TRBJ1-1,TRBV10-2,TGCGCCAGCAGGGGGACAGGGATTACTGGCGCTGAAGCTTTCTTT,CASRGTGITGAEAFF
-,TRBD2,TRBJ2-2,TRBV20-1,TGCAGTGCTAGTCCGACTAGCGGAGGCGGGGAGCTGTTTTTT,CSASPTSGGGELFF
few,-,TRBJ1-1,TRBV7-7,TGTGCCAGCTCACCTAAGACAGGGAACACTGAAGCTTTCTTT,CASSPKTGNTEAFF
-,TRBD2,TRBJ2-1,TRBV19,TGTGCCAGTAGTATAGGGGCTAGCGGTTCCTCCAATGAGCAGTTCTTC,CASSIGASGSSNEQFF
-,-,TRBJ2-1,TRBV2,TGTGCCAGCGGGATTAGCTCCTACAATGAGCAGTTCTTC,CASGISSYNEQFF
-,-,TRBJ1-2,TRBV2,TGTGCCAGCAGTGACTGGGGGAATGAGCAGGGTCTAAACTATGGCTACACCTTC,CASSDWGNEQGLNYGYTF
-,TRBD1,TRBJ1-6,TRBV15,TGTGCCACCAGCAGAGGACAGGGTCATAATTCACCCCTCCACTTT,CATSRGQGHNSPLHF
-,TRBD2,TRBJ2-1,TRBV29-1,TGCAGCGTTGGCGTGGGAGGGAACGGGCAGTTCTTC,CSVGVGGNGQFF